These 24 T cell receptor beta chains were sequenced from one sample in a study of Graves' ophthalmopathy and Graves' hyperthyroidism. Amplification of TCR beta CDR3 regions used RNA transcripts. Following a first-round RT-PCR that used HTBI primers, a second-round multiplex PCR was carried out. TCRdb passed the multiplex PCR reads through MiXCR, listing each CDR3 protein once. The table shows roughly 51,000 distinct CDR3 sequences, with less than 65% occurring only once. Sequencing was carried out using peripheral blood. These receptors all stem from an adult man with Graves' ophthalmopathy.

A remark on this clonotype: The DNA is omitted, as the CDR3 cannot be located on it reliably, and the CDR3 follows TCRdb's listing. The chain has TRBV20-1 and TRBJ1-5; TRBD1, the D gene given by the table, was not confirmed from the DNA. The CDR3 is 15 residues long, counting both termini. Germline-derived CDR1 and CDR2 are DFQATT and SNEGSKA (reference sequence). The CDR3 is CGAETVGTGNQPQHF.

This clonotype appeared many times. The rearrangement links TRBV12-3 or TRBV12-4 to TRBJ1-2, with 10 bases aligning to TRBD1. Trimming at V came to 6 bases and at J to 4 bases, leaving 2 bases not matched to a gene. CDR3 length: 13 amino acids. The CDR3 here is CASRWTGGYGYTF. The CDR3 nucleotides are TGTGCCAGCAGGTGGACAGGGGGCTATGGCTACACCTTC.

The chain recombines TRBV20-1 with TRBJ1-3; the match to TRBD1 covers 9 bases. Germline V gene data show CDR1 as DFQATT and CDR2 as SNEGSKA (reference sequence). This CDR3 has 16 amino acids. V was clipped by 6 bases and J by 6 bases; unmatched bases: 15. The CDR3 DNA sequence: TGCAGTGCCAAAAACCCGGACAGGGGAGGCGCAAACACCATATATTTT. Protein sequence: CSAKNPDRGGANTIYF.

Notes on this clonotype: The junction shows a germline mismatch at one end, possibly a read error. The CDR3 is CVSSSRDGITETQYF. DNA for the CDR3: TGTGTCAGCAGCTCGCGGGACGGGATTACGGAGACCCAGTACTTC. The chain joins TRBV13 to TRBJ2-5, with D maybe TRBD2 (6 bases). Germline V gene data show CDR1 as PRHDT and CDR2 as FYEKMQ (reference sequence). There are 15 residues in the CDR3.

This clonotype was seen more than once but under ten times. The V gene is TRBV27, the J gene TRBJ1-4, with 9 positions matching TRBD1. Germline loops: CDR1 MNHEY, CDR2 SMNVEV (reference sequence). Trimming at V came to 2 bases and at J to 4 bases, leaving 8 bases not matched to a gene. CDR3 length: 17 residues. The CDR3 region has the DNA TGTGCCAGCAGTTTAAAACCCTCGGGACAGGGTAATGAAAAACTGTTTTTT. Residues: CASSLKPSGQGNEKLFF.

V is TRBV3-1 and J is TRBJ2-2; 8 bases line up with TRBD1. CDR3 length equals 17 residues. CDR1 and CDR2 from the germline V gene are LGHDT and YNNKEL (reference sequence). V lost 4 bases, J lost 1 base, and 8 bases stayed unmatched. The CDR3 reads CASSPRTGLRNTGELFF. DNA of the CDR3: TGTGCCAGCAGCCCCCGGACAGGGTTAAGGAACACCGGGGAGCTGTTTTTT.

In its sample, this clonotype was seen once. The gene calls are TRBV20-1 and TRBJ2-2; 12 bases are shared with TRBD2. Germline-derived CDR1 and CDR2 are DFQATT and SNEGSKA (reference sequence). The trim removed 4 bases at V and 7 bases at J, leaving 7 bases unmatched. The CDR3 extends over 15 amino acids. The CDR3, as DNA: TGCAGTGCTAAGACTAGCGGGAGTTCGATCGGGGAGCTGTTTTTT. Translated: CSAKTSGSSIGELFF.

This clonotype was seen at least ten times. The V and J genes are TRBV28 and TRBJ1-1, with D uncertain. The V end was cut by 4 bases, the J end by 7 bases, with 13 bases between. The CDR3 loop spans 13 amino acids. The germline CDR1 and CDR2 sequences are MDHEN and SYDVKM. Here the CDR3 reads CASSSREEDEAFF. Written as DNA, the CDR3 is TGTGCCAGCAGTTCTCGCGAGGAAGATGAAGCTTTCTTT.

The V call is TRBV29-1, the J call TRBJ2-7; 7 positions match TRBD2. Germline values: CDR1 SQVTM, CDR2 ANQGSEA. Trimming took 0 bases from V and 8 from J; bases not matched to a gene: 1. This CDR3 spans 11 amino acids. CDR3 nucleotides: TGCAGCGTTGAAGAGACTAGCAAGCAGTACTTC. It yields the protein CSVEETSKQYF.

This clonotype was seen at least ten times. The gene calls are TRBV27 and TRBJ2-7, with 11 bases that match TRBD1. Germline trimming cut 2 bases from V and 4 bases from J; bases unmatched to any gene: 7. The CDR3 extends over 16 amino acids. CDR1 MNHEY and CDR2 SMNVEV come from the germline V gene (reference sequence). The CDR3 sequence: CASSLLRGQGVYEQYF. Here the CDR3 DNA reads TGTGCCAGCAGTTTACTCCGGGGACAGGGGGTTTACGAGCAGTACTTC.

This clonotype counts as medium-sized (0.01 to 0.1%). This sequence joins TRBV10-3 and TRBJ1-3; D gene unclear. This CDR3 spans 12 amino acids. Per the germline V gene, CDR1 is ENHRY and CDR2 is SYGVKD. The V end was cut by 6 bases, the J end by 0 bases, with 3 bases between. CDR3 residues: CAIRGSGNTIYF. For the CDR3, the DNA is TGTGCCATCAGGGGCTCTGGAAACACCATATATTTT.

The gene calls are TRBV7-9 and TRBJ2-7; D unclear. The CDR3 extends over 13 amino acids. In germline, CDR1 is SEHNR, CDR2 FQNEAQ (reference sequence). V shed 1 base and J shed 2 bases, with 6 bases lying between them. CDR3 loop: CASSLGNTYEQYF. The CDR3 DNA reads as TGTGCCAGCAGCTTAGGGAACACCTACGAGCAGTACTTC.

The rearrangement links TRBV20-1 to TRBJ1-2, with D maybe TRBD1 (6 bases). The CDR3 has 16 residues. Trimming left V 5 bases short and J 6 bases short, with 25 bases between. Germline CDR1 is DFQATT and CDR2 is SNEGSKA (reference sequence). CDR3 coding DNA: TGCAGTGCTCGTACTCCGGGACACCTTTTTAGCGATGGCTACACCTTC. Encoded protein: CSARTPGHLFSDGYTF.

This clonotype has ten or more counts. The chain uses TRBV6-1 and TRBJ1-5; D possibly corresponds to TRBD1 (6 bases). The CDR3 sequence is 19 residues long. CDR1 is MNHNS and CDR2 is SASEGT in the germline V gene. V lost 0 bases, J lost 4 bases, and 22 bases lay in between. CDR3 nucleotide sequence: TGTGCCAGCAGTGAAGCTAGAGGGGGTGCGCGCCAACTTAATCAGCCCCAGCATTTT. Translated, it gives CASSEARGGARQLNQPQHF.

About this clonotype itself: It is likely a read error, because the conserved phenylalanine at the end of the CDR3 is missing. This chain links TRBV20-1 with TRBJ2-1, with D unresolved. The CDR3 length is 13 residues. The V end lost 3 bases, the J end lost 10 bases, and 16 bases lay between the germline ends. From germline, CDR1 is DFQATT and CDR2 SNEGSKA (reference sequence). In nucleotides, the CDR3 is TGCAGTGCTAGGGATCGGGTATTTGGGGAGCAGTTCTGC. This encodes CSARDRVFGEQFC.

This clonotype was counted at least ten times. A much larger clonotype is one base distant, so this may be a read error. V is TRBV6-5 and J is TRBJ1-2; D is uncertain. CDR3 length: 13 residues. Germline CDR1 MNHEY, CDR2 SVGAGI. Trimming pared 4 bases from V and 4 bases from J, leaving 10 bases between. CDR3 bases: TGTGCCAGCAGTTCCCCGGACGTCTATGGCTACACCTTC. Protein product: CASSSPDVYGYTF.

This clonotype was seen at least ten times. The V and J genes are TRBV3-1 and TRBJ2-3, with D unclear. Germline V gene lookup returns CDR1 LGHDT and CDR2 YNNKEL (reference sequence). V was cut by 3 bases and J by 2 bases, with 9 bases left in between. The CDR3 totals 14 residues. The DNA for the CDR3 is TGTGCCAGCAGCCAGACCCGGACCACAGATACGCAGTATTTT. Its translation is CASSQTRTTDTQYF.

This clonotype was observed at least ten times. The rearrangement joins TRBV12-3 or TRBV12-4 to TRBJ2-3, with D tentatively TRBD1 or TRBD2 (5 bases each). CDR3 length equals 13 residues. Trimming left V 4 bases short and J 4 bases short, with 9 bases between. This CDR3 is CASSSRGPDTQYF. For the CDR3, the DNA is TGTGCCAGCAGTTCCCGGGGCCCAGATACGCAGTATTTT.

This clonotype has just a few counts. The rearrangement joins TRBV20-1 to TRBJ2-7; 8 bases align to TRBD2. Germline CDR1 is DFQATT and CDR2 is SNEGSKA (reference sequence). This CDR3 is 16 amino acids long. Losses at the gene ends were 6 bases for V and 3 bases for J; bases not matched to a gene: 16. CDR3 DNA sequence: TGCAGTGCCAGCAGTTACGTAACTAGCGGACACTACGAGCAGTACTTC. The encoded protein is CSASSYVTSGHYEQYF.

The table lists this clonotype with a count of one. Lacking the conserved final phenylalanine or tryptophan, this CDR3 likely reflects a read error. The DNA is omitted, as the CDR3 cannot be located on it reliably, and the CDR3 follows TCRdb's listing. The V and J genes are TRBV9 and TRBJ1-3; no check of the table's D call, TRBD1, against the DNA was made. The CDR3 contains 8 residues when both ends are counted. Germline loops: CDR1 SGDLS, CDR2 YYNGEE. The CDR3 here is CASSVGQV.

The chain recombines TRBV2 with TRBJ2-5; 10 bases agree with TRBD1. The CDR3 runs 16 residues. Germline trimming cut 4 bases from V and 3 bases from J; bases unmatched to any gene: 8. The V gene's germline CDR1 is SNHLY and CDR2 FYNNEI. As DNA, the CDR3 is TGTGCCAGCAGTGGACCCGGACAGGGGGTGAAAGAGACCCAGTACTTC. As protein: CASSGPGQGVKETQYF. Variable domain in full (rest from reference TRBV2 and TRBJ2-5): EPEVTQTPSHQVTQMGQEVILRCVPISNHLYFYWYRQILGQKVEFLVSFYNNEISEKSEIFDDQFSVERPDGSNFTLKIRSTKLEDSAMYFCASSGPGQGVKETQYFGPGTRLLVL.

At least ten counts were recorded for this clonotype. This chain joins TRBV9 and TRBJ2-3; D uncertain. The length of the CDR3 is 14 residues. With 4 bases removed from V and 6 bases from J, the gap between germline ends came to 15 bases. CDR1 and CDR2 from the germline V gene are SGDLS and YYNGEE. CDR3 in amino acids: CASSSGRMFDTQYF. The CDR3 DNA reads as TGTGCCAGCAGCTCAGGACGTATGTTCGATACGCAGTATTTT.

In its sample, this clonotype was seen many times. CDR3 region: CASGVGRRGLNEQFF. The CDR3 region has the DNA TGTGCCAGTGGGGTGGGGCGCAGGGGGCTGAATGAGCAGTTCTTC. The chain couples TRBV19 to TRBJ2-1, with 8 bases fitting TRBD1. This CDR3 spans 15 amino acids. Germline assignment: CDR1 LNHDA and CDR2 SQIVND (reference sequence). V was pared by 8 bases and J by 7 bases, with 13 bases of the junction left unmatched.

V is TRBV4-1 and J is TRBJ1-1; the D gene is possibly TRBD1 (5 bases). The CDR3 length is 12 residues. Germline CDR1 reads MGHRA; CDR2 reads YSYEKL. The germline V and J ends were trimmed by 3 bases and 10 bases, with 12 bases remaining between them. CDR3 DNA: TGCGCCAGCAGCCAGGAGGGGCATGGAGCTTTCTTT. Its protein is CASSQEGHGAFF.